Listed here are 29 T cell receptor beta chains from one sample, sequenced in a study of cytomegalovirus exposure and HLA in healthy donors. The PCR used 60 Vbeta and 13 Jbeta primers. Libraries were prepared by immunoSEQ multiplex PCR; TCRdb keeps only in-frame clonotypes and omits some of them. The sample contains fewer than 90,000 clones, around four fifths of which appear only once. Sequencing input: PBMCs. The receptors come from a man aged 30 to 45 in good health and CMV-seropositive.

V usage is TRBV28 and J usage is TRBJ2-5; 9 nucleotides line up with TRBD1. Looked up from germline, CDR1 is MDHEN and CDR2 is SYDVKM. The junction had 9 bases not matched to a gene; V was cut back by 6 bases and J by 1 base. The CDR3 spans 16 residues. The CDR3 nucleotides are TGTGCCAGCAGACCCATAGGACAGGGGCTCCAAGAGACCCAGTACTTC. It yields the protein CASRPIGQGLQETQYF.

The chain carries TRBV6-5 and TRBJ1-1, with unresolved D. The CDR3 consists of 13 residues. V was pared by 6 bases and J by 3 bases, with 11 bases between. Germline V gene sequence: CDR1 MNHEY, CDR2 SVGAGI. As DNA, the CDR3 is TGTGCCAGCAGCGTCGGGATTTACACTGAAGCTTTCTTT. Its translation: CASSVGIYTEAFF.

This sequence joins TRBV5-6 and TRBJ1-5; 8 bases align to TRBD1. The CDR3 has 15 amino acids. V was pared by 3 bases and J by 6 bases, with 8 bases of the junction left unmatched. Germline assignment: CDR1 SGHDT and CDR2 YYEEEE. For the CDR3, the DNA is TGTGCCAGCAGCTCCCGGACAGGGAGGACTCAGCCCCAGCATTTT. This encodes CASSSRTGRTQPQHF.

The chain carries TRBV18 and TRBJ1-5; D not resolved. Trimming shortened V by 3 bases and J by 9 bases, and 15 bases separated the two germline ends. The CDR3 is 14 amino acids. CDR1 KGHSH and CDR2 LQKENI come from the germline V gene. The CDR3 loop is CASSPEVSPSPQHF. CDR3 in DNA: TGTGCCAGCTCACCGGAGGTGAGTCCCTCGCCCCAGCATTTT.

The CDR3 region is CASSLDRQGANEKLFF. DNA for the CDR3: TGTGCCAGCAGCTTGGACCGACAGGGGGCGAATGAAAAACTGTTTTTT. The V and J genes are TRBV5-8 and TRBJ1-4; 10 bases match TRBD1. This CDR3 region has 16 residues. CDR1 SGHTS and CDR2 YDEGEE come from the germline V gene. Trimming cost V 0 bases and J 5 bases; bases outside gene matches: 4.

The V gene is TRBV6-5, the J gene TRBJ2-5; tentatively, D is TRBD1 (7 bases). CDR3 length: 14 amino acids. The V gene lost 5 bases and the J gene lost 5 bases, with 15 bases spanning the gap. CDR1 is MNHEY and CDR2 is SVGAGI in the germline V gene. The CDR3 nucleotides read TGTGCCAGCAGTGAAGGAGGGGGCGCCGAGACCCAGTACTTC. As protein: CASSEGGGAETQYF.

The chain couples TRBV6-5 to TRBJ2-3; a possible D gene is TRBD2 (7 bases). V dropped 4 bases and J dropped 4 bases, with 15 bases sitting between them. CDR1 and CDR2 (germline): MNHEY, SVGAGI. The length of the CDR3 is 15 residues. The DNA of the CDR3 is TGTGCCAGCAGTTTCAGGATGGGGGGGCCAGATACGCAGTATTTT. Its protein product is CASSFRMGGPDTQYF.

The chain joins TRBV4-2 to TRBJ2-4; 8 bases are shared with TRBD2. Germline V gene sequence: CDR1 LGHNA, CDR2 YNFKEQ. This CDR3 is built from 15 residues. V shed 3 bases, J shed 3 bases, and the junction held 4 bases outside the gene matches. The CDR3 region has the DNA TGTGCCAGCAGCCACTCCGGGACTAGCAAAAACATTCAGTACTTC. Residues: CASSHSGTSKNIQYF.

The chain links TRBV6-6 to TRBJ2-2; 8 bases map to TRBD1. This CDR3 contains 16 residues. Trimming took 4 bases from V and 1 from J; bases not matched to a gene: 5. Germline lookup yields CDR1 MNHNY and CDR2 SVGAGI (reference sequence). CDR3 sequence: CASSLNRGRNTGELFF. DNA for the CDR3: TGTGCCAGCAGTTTAAACAGGGGGAGGAACACCGGGGAGCTGTTTTTT.

The chain is built from TRBV7-3 and TRBJ2-5; 16 bases are a match to TRBD2. The CDR3 length is 17 residues. Germline V gene data show CDR1 as SGHTA and CDR2 as FQGTGA. Trimming removed 5 bases from V and 2 bases from J; junction bases left unmatched: 5. The CDR3 protein is CASSAGLAGGVQETQYF. CDR3 sequence (DNA): TGTGCCAGCAGCGCGGGACTAGCGGGGGGGGTACAAGAGACCCAGTACTTC. Together with reference TRBV7-3 and TRBJ2-5, the CDR3 gives the full variable domain: GAGVSQTPSNKVTEKGKYVELRCDPISGHTALYWYRQSLGQGPEFLIYFQGTGAADDSGLPNDRFFAVRPEGSVSTLKIQRTERGDSAVYLCASSAGLAGGVQETQYFGPGTRLLVL.

The CDR3 protein is CASSIGAPGANVLTF. CDR3 sequence (DNA): TGTGCCAGTAGTATAGGGGCGCCAGGGGCCAACGTCCTGACTTTC. This chain joins TRBV19 and TRBJ2-6; D ambiguous. CDR1 LNHDA and CDR2 SQIVND come from the germline V gene (reference sequence). The CDR3 has 15 amino acids. Between the trimmed V and J ends, which lost 1 base and 4 bases, there was a span of 8 bases.

This clone was observed once. The chain employs TRBV5-1 and TRBJ1-2; TRBD1 aligns across 9 bases. Unmatched junction bases numbered 3, after V lost 0 bases and J lost 6 bases. Looked up from germline, CDR1 is SGHRS and CDR2 is YFSETQ. The CDR3 runs 14 residues. CDR3 amino acids: CASSLETGGNGYTF. The CDR3 nucleotides read TGCGCCAGCAGCTTGGAGACAGGGGGAAATGGCTACACCTTC.

V and J are TRBV2 and TRBJ1-5; TRBD1 is a possible D gene (6 bases). The V end was cut by 4 bases, the J end by 1 base, with 11 bases between. CDR1 SNHLY and CDR2 FYNNEI come from the germline V gene. This CDR3 is 15 amino acids long. This CDR3 reads CASSVRQGSNQPQHF. The CDR3 DNA sequence: TGTGCCAGCAGTGTAAGGCAGGGGAGCAATCAGCCCCAGCATTTT.

The J gene is TRBJ1-1, the V gene TRBV30, with D perhaps matching TRBD1 (5 bases). V was trimmed by 3 bases and J by 0 bases, leaving 8 bases between them. The CDR3 contains 13 residues. Germline lookup yields CDR1 GTSNPN and CDR2 SVGIG (reference sequence). CDR3 in DNA: TGTGCCTGGAGGGGGGGATTGAACACTGAAGCTTTCTTT. Protein: CAWRGGLNTEAFF.

This clone was seen a few times. This sequence joins TRBV18 and TRBJ1-1; D is possibly TRBD1 (5 bases). Germline V CDR1 and CDR2: KGHSH, LQKENI. Trimming pared 3 bases from V and 1 base from J, leaving 9 bases between. The CDR3 spans 14 residues. CDR3 in amino acids: CASSPSQGNTEAFF. CDR3 coding DNA: TGTGCCAGCTCACCGTCCCAGGGGAACACTGAAGCTTTCTTT.

V is TRBV7-8 and J is TRBJ1-1; a possible D gene is TRBD1 (6 bases). The CDR3 contains 16 residues. CDR1 SGHVS and CDR2 FQNEAQ come from the germline V gene. V dropped 3 bases and J dropped 11 bases, with 25 bases sitting between them. The CDR3 spells CASSFTLRDIPYGAFF. The CDR3 DNA reads as TGTGCCAGCAGCTTTACCCTCCGGGACATCCCCTATGGGGCTTTCTTT.

The rearrangement links TRBV13 to TRBJ2-4; 9 nucleotides match TRBD2. The CDR3 contains 16 residues. Trimming cost V 5 bases and J 2 bases; bases outside gene matches: 7. Germline V gene data show CDR1 as PRHDT and CDR2 as FYEKMQ (reference sequence). Here the CDR3 reads CASSDASGMTKNIQYF. CDR3 nucleotide sequence: TGTGCCAGCAGCGACGCTAGCGGGATGACCAAAAACATTCAGTACTTC.

The chain recombines TRBV6-6 with TRBJ1-1; 7 bases agree with TRBD1. Per the germline V gene, CDR1 is MNHNY and CDR2 is SVGAGI (reference sequence). V lost 6 bases, J lost 10 bases, and 11 bases stayed unmatched. CDR3 length equals 13 residues. Here the CDR3 reads CASRDQGEVGAFF. CDR3 in DNA: TGTGCCAGCAGGGACCAGGGGGAAGTAGGAGCTTTCTTT.

This chain connects TRBV15 to TRBJ1-1; D perhaps matches TRBD1 (6 bases). The CDR3 extends over 16 amino acids. Germline assignment: CDR1 LNHNV and CDR2 YYDKDF (reference sequence). V shed 1 base and J shed 0 bases, with 12 bases lying between them. In nucleotides, the CDR3 is TGTGCCACCAGCAGAGGGGTACAGGGTTTGAACACTGAAGCTTTCTTT. Translated, it gives CATSRGVQGLNTEAFF.

The chain recombines TRBV6-4 with TRBJ2-1; the match to TRBD2 covers 15 bases. This CDR3 has 15 amino acids. V was pared by 5 bases and J by 7 bases, with 3 bases of the junction left unmatched. Germline-derived CDR1 and CDR2 are MRHNA and SNTAGT. The CDR3 region has the DNA TGTGCCAGCAGTAGGGGGACTAGCGGGGGGAATGAGCAGTTCTTC. Amino acid sequence: CASSRGTSGGNEQFF.

The V call is TRBV10-3, the J call TRBJ2-5, with 15 bases aligning to TRBD2. The CDR3 is made up of 16 amino acids. V was clipped by 8 bases and J by 2 bases; unmatched bases: 6. Germline CDR1 reads ENHRY; CDR2 reads SYGVKD. CDR3 region: CAIGRTSGGVQETQYF. The CDR3 coding sequence is TGTGCCATCGGCAGGACTAGCGGGGGGGTTCAAGAGACCCAGTACTTC.

The CDR3 reads CASSAGGGNSGANVLTF. In DNA form, the CDR3 reads TGTGCCAGCAGTGCGGGCGGGGGGAACTCTGGGGCCAACGTCCTGACTTTC. The J gene is TRBJ2-6, the V gene TRBV6-1; 8 positions agree with TRBD2. This CDR3 is 17 amino acids long. Trimming removed 4 bases from V and 0 bases from J; junction bases left unmatched: 5. Germline CDR1 and CDR2: MNHNS and SASEGT.

The J gene is TRBJ2-5, the V gene TRBV7-2; 8 bases are a match to TRBD2. V gave up 4 bases and J gave up 4 bases; unmatched junction bases: 5. This CDR3 region has 14 residues. Germline V CDR1 and CDR2: SGHTA, FQGNSA. This CDR3 is CASSSGGGRETQYF. The CDR3 DNA follows: TGTGCCAGCAGCTCTGGCGGGGGGCGAGAGACCCAGTACTTC.

This clone was picked up a small number of times. The rearrangement links TRBV29-1 to TRBJ1-2, with TRBD1 matching over 8 bases. The CDR3 extends over 14 amino acids. Germline lookup yields CDR1 SQVTM and CDR2 ANQGSEA. The ends lost 6 bases at V and 1 base at J; junction bases unmatched: 7. The CDR3 region is CSVVTGDINYGYTF. The DNA of the CDR3 is TGCAGCGTCGTGACAGGGGATATTAACTATGGCTACACCTTC.

The rearrangement uses TRBV7-6 and TRBJ2-7, with TRBD2 matching over 12 bases. The CDR3 is made up of 18 amino acids. Losses at the gene ends were 1 base for V and 4 bases for J; bases not matched to a gene: 11. Germline V gene sequence: CDR1 SGHVS, CDR2 FNYEAQ. CDR3 in amino acids: CASSLDWPSGGADYEQYF. The CDR3 nucleotides are TGTGCCAGCAGCTTAGACTGGCCTAGCGGGGGGGCGGATTACGAGCAGTACTTC.

This clone has a handful of counts. The chain couples TRBV7-2 to TRBJ2-7; D uncertain. There are 13 residues in the CDR3. Deletions cut 1 base from V and 3 bases from J, with 7 bases between. The germline gives CDR1 SGHTA, CDR2 FQGNSA. The DNA of the CDR3 is TGTGCCAGCAGCTTAGGGCATTTCTACGAGCAGTACTTC. It specifies CASSLGHFYEQYF.

This clone was counted between two and nine times. The V and J genes are TRBV4-2 and TRBJ1-1; 7 bases match TRBD1. The germline V gene encodes CDR1 LGHNA and CDR2 YNFKEQ. This CDR3 has 14 amino acids. V trimming: 4 bases; J trimming: 6 bases; junction bases outside the gene matches: 8. The CDR3 DNA sequence: TGTGCCAGCAGCCGAAGGGGGCGAGGGGCTGAAGCTTTCTTT. Its protein is CASSRRGRGAEAFF.

J is TRBJ2-3 and V is TRBV19; possible D gene TRBD1, 5 bases. Germline V gene data show CDR1 as LNHDA and CDR2 as SQIVND (reference sequence). V gave up 3 bases and J gave up 0 bases, with 10 bases separating them. The CDR3 has 15 amino acids. In DNA form, the CDR3 reads TGTGCCAGTAGTATGATCGACAGTAGCACAGATACGCAGTATTTT. It encodes CASSMIDSSTDTQYF.

Written as DNA, the CDR3 is TGTGCCACCCCGAGCGGGGGGGATGACTACGAGCAGTACTTC. Protein sequence: CATPSGGDDYEQYF. J is TRBJ2-5 and V is TRBV6-1; 10 bases agree with TRBD2. The J call may be in error: the DNA end matches TRBJ2-7 better. The CDR3 runs 14 residues. CDR1 and CDR2 (germline): MNHNS, SASEGT.